A single sample gave rise to the 9 T cell receptor beta chains below, sequenced in a study of blood T cell repertoires in COVID-19. Sequencing was performed with immunoSEQ multiplex PCR; in TCRdb, only in-frame clones are kept and a portion is missing. Here the sample spans around 41,000 clones, over 80% being singletons. Specimen: peripheral blood. These receptors all come from a woman older than 75 with acute or convalescent COVID-19.

The V and J genes are TRBV11-2 and TRBJ1-1; tentative D call: TRBD1 (6 bases). Germline V CDR1 and CDR2: SGHAT, FQNNGV. The CDR3 runs to 17 residues. The V and J ends lost 3 bases and 0 bases respectively, with 17 bases between them. Here the CDR3 DNA reads TGTGCCAGCAGCTTTACTTTGCCGGGGGGCATGAACACTGAAGCTTTCTTT. This sequence encodes CASSFTLPGGMNTEAFF.

This clone appeared a single time. The genes are TRBV10-3 and TRBJ1-6, with D hard to call. The CDR3 runs 12 residues. Trimming left V 11 bases short and J 8 bases short, with 13 bases between. The germline V gene has CDR1 ENHRY and CDR2 SYGVKD. CDR3 coding DNA: TGTGCCTCCAGTGTCGGAGATTCACCCCTCCACTTT. It codes for CASSVGDSPLHF.

CDR3 protein: CSASRTSGGPTDTQYF. The CDR3 DNA follows: TGCAGTGCTAGTAGAACTAGCGGGGGTCCCACAGATACGCAGTATTTT. This chain uses TRBV20-1 with TRBJ2-3; TRBD2 agrees at 11 bases. Germline lookup yields CDR1 DFQATT and CDR2 SNEGSKA (reference sequence). This CDR3 contains 16 residues. V was clipped by 3 bases and J by 2 bases; unmatched bases: 7.

V usage is TRBV7-2 and J usage is TRBJ1-2, with 8 bases aligning to TRBD1. Trimming removed 2 bases from V and 4 bases from J; junction bases left unmatched: 6. Germline CDR1 and CDR2: SGHTA and FQGNSA. This CDR3 spans 15 amino acids. CDR3: CASSLQGARVYGYTF. CDR3 DNA: TGTGCCAGCAGCTTACAGGGGGCTCGTGTCTATGGCTACACCTTC.

The chain recombines TRBV12-3 or TRBV12-4 with TRBJ1-1, with D maybe TRBD1 (5 bases). The CDR3 covers 13 residues. Trimming cost V 5 bases and J 0 bases, with 7 bases left between them. CDR3 DNA sequence: TGTGCCAGCAGTCTGGACATGAACACTGAAGCTTTCTTT. Translating gives CASSLDMNTEAFF.

The rearrangement links TRBV5-1 to TRBJ2-1, with D maybe TRBD1 (6 bases). Germline values: CDR1 SGHRS, CDR2 YFSETQ. The CDR3 loop spans 15 amino acids. V lost 4 bases, J lost 7 bases, and 18 bases lay in between. The chain's CDR3 is CASSRGQREGNEQFF. DNA of the CDR3: TGCGCCAGCAGCCGGGGACAACGGGAAGGGAATGAGCAGTTCTTC.

The chain carries TRBV10-3 and TRBJ2-7, with 8 nucleotides matching TRBD1. V lost 8 bases, J lost 5 bases, and 8 bases stayed unmatched. The CDR3 length is 13 residues. Germline CDR1 ENHRY, CDR2 SYGVKD. CDR3 amino acids: CAISGQGTDEQYF. The CDR3 DNA sequence: TGTGCCATCTCCGGACAGGGAACGGACGAGCAGTACTTC.

The rearrangement links TRBV27 to TRBJ2-1, with 7 bases fitting TRBD1. CDR3 length equals 13 residues. Losses at the gene ends were 5 bases for V and 10 bases for J; bases not matched to a gene: 8. Germline V gene lookup returns CDR1 MNHEY and CDR2 SMNVEV (reference sequence). The CDR3 sequence is CASSPHSRGEQFF. CDR3 in DNA: TGTGCCAGCAGTCCCCACTCCAGGGGGGAGCAGTTCTTC.

CDR3 bases: TGTGCCAGCAGTCTTAGGGGGGGGGCTAATGAAGCTTTCTTT. Amino acids: CASSLRGGANEAFF. V and J are TRBV27 and TRBJ1-1; a possible D gene is TRBD1 (6 bases). V gave up 5 bases and J gave up 7 bases, with 17 bases separating them. The CDR3 has 14 amino acids. The V gene's germline CDR1 is MNHEY and CDR2 SMNVEV (reference sequence).